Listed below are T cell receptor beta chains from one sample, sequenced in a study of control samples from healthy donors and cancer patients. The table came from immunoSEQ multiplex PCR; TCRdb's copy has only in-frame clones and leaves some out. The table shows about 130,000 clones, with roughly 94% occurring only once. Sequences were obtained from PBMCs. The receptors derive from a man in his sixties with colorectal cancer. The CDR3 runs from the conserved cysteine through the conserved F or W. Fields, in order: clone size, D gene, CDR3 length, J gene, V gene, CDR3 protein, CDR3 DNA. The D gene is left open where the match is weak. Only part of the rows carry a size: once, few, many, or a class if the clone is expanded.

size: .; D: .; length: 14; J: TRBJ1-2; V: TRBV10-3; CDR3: CAISDRLGNYGYTF; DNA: TGTGCCATCAGTGACCGTCTAGGGAACTATGGCTACACCTTC
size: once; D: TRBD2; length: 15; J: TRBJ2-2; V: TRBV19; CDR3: CASTPPGLATGELFF; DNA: TGTGCCAGTACCCCACCGGGACTAGCTACCGGGGAGCTGTTTTTT
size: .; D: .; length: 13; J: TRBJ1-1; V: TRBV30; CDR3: CAWSPGPNTEAFF; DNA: TGTGCCTGGAGCCCGGGGCCGAACACTGAAGCTTTCTTT
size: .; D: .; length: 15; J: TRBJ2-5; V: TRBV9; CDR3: CASSGDTGYQETQYF; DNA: TGTGCCAGCAGCGGAGACACTGGTTACCAAGAGACCCAGTACTTC
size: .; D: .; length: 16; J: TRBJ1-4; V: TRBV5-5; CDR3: CASGRTDTGWGEKLFF; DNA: TGTGCCAGCGGAAGAACGGACACAGGGTGGGGTGAAAAACTGTTTTTT
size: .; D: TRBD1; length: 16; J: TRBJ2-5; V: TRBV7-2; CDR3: CASSLAPGQGQETQYF; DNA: TGTGCCAGCAGCTTAGCCCCGGGACAGGGCCAAGAGACCCAGTACTTC
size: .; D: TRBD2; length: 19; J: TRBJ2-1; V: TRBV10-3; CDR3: CAISESASGGPPSYNEQFF; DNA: TGTGCCATCAGTGAGTCGGCTAGCGGGGGGCCCCCTTCCTACAATGAGCAGTTCTTC
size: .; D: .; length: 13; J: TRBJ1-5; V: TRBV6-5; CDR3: CASRGAGEQPQHF; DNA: TGTGCCAGCAGGGGGGCAGGGGAACAGCCCCAGCATTTT
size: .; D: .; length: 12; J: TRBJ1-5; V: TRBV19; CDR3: CASRNSGEPQHF; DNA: TGTGCCAGTAGGAACTCGGGGGAGCCCCAGCATTTT
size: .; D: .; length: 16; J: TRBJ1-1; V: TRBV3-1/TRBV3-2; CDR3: CASSYTGPGVNTEAFF; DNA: TGTGCCAGCAGCTATACGGGTCCAGGGGTGAACACTGAAGCTTTCTTT
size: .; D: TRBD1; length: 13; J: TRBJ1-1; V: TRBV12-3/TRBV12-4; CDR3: CASSQTGDAEAFF; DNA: TGTGCCAGCAGCCAGACAGGGGACGCTGAAGCTTTCTTT
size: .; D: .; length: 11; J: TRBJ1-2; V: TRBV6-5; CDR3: CASSSNYGYTF; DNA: TGTGCCAGCAGTTCCAACTATGGCTACACCTTC
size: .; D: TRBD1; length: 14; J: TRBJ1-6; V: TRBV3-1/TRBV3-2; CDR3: CASSQSDRDSPLHF; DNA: TGTGCCAGCAGCCAATCTGACAGGGATTCACCCCTCCACTTT
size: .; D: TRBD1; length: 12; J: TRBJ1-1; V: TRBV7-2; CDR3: CASSPSTGKAFF; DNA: TGTGCCAGCAGCCCCTCGACAGGGAAAGCTTTCTTT
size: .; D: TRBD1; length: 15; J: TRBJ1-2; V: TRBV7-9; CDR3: CASSLVQGNNYGYTF; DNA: TGTGCCAGCAGCTTAGTACAGGGGAATAACTATGGCTACACCTTC
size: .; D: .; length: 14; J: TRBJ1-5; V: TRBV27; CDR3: CASAPERSNQPQHF; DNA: TGTGCCAGCGCCCCCGAAAGGAGCAATCAGCCCCAGCATTTT
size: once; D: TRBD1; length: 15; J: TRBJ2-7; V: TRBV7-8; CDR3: CASSPRGQGAGEQYF; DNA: TGTGCCAGCAGCCCCCGGGGACAGGGGGCGGGCGAGCAGTACTTC
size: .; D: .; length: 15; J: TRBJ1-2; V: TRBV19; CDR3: CASSSDPTFNYGYTF; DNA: TGTGCCAGTAGTAGCGACCCCACCTTTAACTATGGCTACACCTTC
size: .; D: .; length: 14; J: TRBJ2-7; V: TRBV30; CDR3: CAWKRGSTTYEQYF; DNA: TGTGCCTGGAAAAGGGGCAGCACAACCTACGAGCAGTACTTC
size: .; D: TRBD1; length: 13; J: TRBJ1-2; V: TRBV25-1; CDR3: CASSGFTGEGYTF; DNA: TGTGCCAGCAGTGGATTTACAGGGGAAGGCTACACCTTC
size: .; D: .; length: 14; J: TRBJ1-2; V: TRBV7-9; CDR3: CASSLSQLAYGYTF; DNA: TGTGCCAGCAGCTTGTCCCAGCTTGCTTATGGCTACACCTTC
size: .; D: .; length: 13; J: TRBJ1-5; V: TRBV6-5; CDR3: CASSRDSNQPQHF; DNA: TGTGCCAGCTCTAGGGATAGCAATCAGCCCCAGCATTTT
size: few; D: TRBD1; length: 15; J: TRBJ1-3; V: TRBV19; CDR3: CASSIRQGSGNTIYF; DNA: TGTGCCAGTAGTATAAGACAGGGCTCTGGAAACACCATATATTTT
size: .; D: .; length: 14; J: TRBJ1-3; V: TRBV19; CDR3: CASSITGRGNTIYF; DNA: TGTGCCAGTAGTATAACGGGGCGTGGAAACACCATATATTTT
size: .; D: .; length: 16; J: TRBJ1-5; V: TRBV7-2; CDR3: CASSLGRGQWDQPQHF; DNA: TGTGCCAGCAGCTTAGGCCGGGGGCAGTGGGATCAGCCCCAGCATTTT
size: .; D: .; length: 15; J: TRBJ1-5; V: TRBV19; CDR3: CASSIGRERGQPQHF; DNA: TGTGCCAGTAGTATAGGCAGGGAGAGGGGTCAGCCCCAGCATTTT
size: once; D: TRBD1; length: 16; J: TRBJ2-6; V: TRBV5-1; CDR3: CASSFPTGLTTNVLTF; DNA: TGCGCCAGCAGCTTCCCGACAGGGTTGACGACCAACGTCCTGACTTTC
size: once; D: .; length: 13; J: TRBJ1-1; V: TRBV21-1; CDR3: CASSSNGGAEAFF; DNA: TGTGCCAGCAGTTCCAATGGGGGGGCTGAAGCTTTCTTT
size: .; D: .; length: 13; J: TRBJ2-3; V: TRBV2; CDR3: CASSGRATDTQYF; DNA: TGTGCCAGCAGTGGGAGGGCGACAGATACGCAGTATTTT
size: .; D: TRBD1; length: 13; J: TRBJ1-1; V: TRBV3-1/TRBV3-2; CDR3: CASRTGLNTEAFF; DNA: TGTGCCAGCCGGACAGGGTTGAACACTGAAGCTTTCTTT
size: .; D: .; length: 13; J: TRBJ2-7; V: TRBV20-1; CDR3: CSASKSTSYEQYF; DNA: TGCAGTGCTAGTAAGTCCACCTCATACGAGCAGTACTTC
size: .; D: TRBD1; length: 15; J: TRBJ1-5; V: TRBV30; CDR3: CAWSSRGQGPQPQHF; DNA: TGTGCCTGGAGTTCCCGGGGACAGGGGCCTCAGCCCCAGCATTTT
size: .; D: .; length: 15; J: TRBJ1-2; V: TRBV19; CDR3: CASSMVGPPNYGYTF; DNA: TGTGCCAGTAGTATGGTGGGGCCTCCTAACTATGGCTACACCTTC
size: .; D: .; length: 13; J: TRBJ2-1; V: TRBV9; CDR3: CASSPRPDNEQFF; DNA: TGTGCCAGCAGCCCCCGCCCGGACAATGAGCAGTTCTTC
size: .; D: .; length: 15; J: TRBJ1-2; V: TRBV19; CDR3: CASSTQSAAIYGYTF; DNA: TGTGCCAGTAGTACCCAGTCCGCTGCCATCTATGGCTACACCTTC
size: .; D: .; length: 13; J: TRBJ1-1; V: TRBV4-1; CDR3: CASSQEGWDEAFF; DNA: TGCGCCAGCAGCCAAGAAGGTTGGGACGAAGCTTTCTTT
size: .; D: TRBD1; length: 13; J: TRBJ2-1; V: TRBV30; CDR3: CAWSGQGAGEQFF; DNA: TGTGCCTGGAGTGGACAGGGGGCTGGTGAGCAGTTCTTC
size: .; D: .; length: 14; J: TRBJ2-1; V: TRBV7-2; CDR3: CASSPGTPRDEQFF; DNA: TGTGCCAGCAGCCCCGGGACCCCTCGGGATGAGCAGTTCTTC
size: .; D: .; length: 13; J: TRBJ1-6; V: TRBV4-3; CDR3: CASSARDMTDLHF; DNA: TGCGCCAGCAGTGCTAGAGACATGACGGACCTCCACTTT
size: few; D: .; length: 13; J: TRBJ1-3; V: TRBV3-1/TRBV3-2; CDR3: CASSQLSGNTIYF; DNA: TGTGCCAGCAGCCAACTCTCTGGAAACACCATATATTTT
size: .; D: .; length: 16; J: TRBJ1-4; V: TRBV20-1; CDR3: CSASEEIYDSGEKLFF; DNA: TGCAGTGCTAGTGAAGAGATATATGACAGTGGCGAAAAACTGTTTTTT